Below are 10 T cell receptor beta chains sequenced from a single sample in a study of T cell repertoires in cytomegalovirus infection. Via MiXCR, TCRdb re-called the reads, giving one row per CDR3 protein. The data hold around 100,000 distinct CDR3 sequences, with roughly a tenth observed a single time. Their antigens are not known. The sample was PBMCs, sequenced either directly or after in vitro stimulation (not recorded which). All receptors derive from a human donor in good health (CMV status not recorded). Some clones in this sample may be carry-over from other donors' samples.

The chain couples TRBV6-5 to TRBJ2-5; 7 nucleotides line up with TRBD2. This CDR3 is built from 17 residues. V was pared by 7 bases and J by 7 bases, with 21 bases of the junction left unmatched. CDR1 and CDR2 from the germline V gene are MNHEY and SVGAGI. Here the CDR3 reads CASKVRWTSGPDVTQYF. CDR3 bases: TGTGCCAGCAAAGTGAGGTGGACTAGTGGGCCTGATGTGACCCAGTACTTC.

This clonotype has a handful of counts. This chain joins TRBV4-3 and TRBJ1-4; the D gene is possibly TRBD1 (6 bases). The length of the CDR3 is 15 residues. The germline V and J ends were trimmed by 2 bases and 6 bases, with 13 bases remaining between them. The V gene's germline CDR1 is LGHNA and CDR2 YSLEER. CDR3 DNA: TGCGCCAGCAGCCAACGGGGGCCACTTGATGAAAAACTGTTTTTT. This encodes CASSQRGPLDEKLFF.

This clonotype was recorded at least ten times. The chain uses TRBV7-9 and TRBJ1-5, with D maybe TRBD1 (6 bases). V shed 4 bases and J shed 5 bases, with 15 bases lying between them. This CDR3 comprises 15 residues. Germline values: CDR1 SEHNR, CDR2 FQNEAQ (reference sequence). CDR3 sequence: CASSWGRGADQPQHF. Written as DNA, the CDR3 is TGTGCCAGCAGCTGGGGTAGGGGGGCAGATCAGCCCCAGCATTTT.

The table lists this clonotype with many counts. The chain couples TRBV7-2 to TRBJ2-3; D unresolved. The V gene's germline CDR1 is SGHTA and CDR2 FQGNSA. V was cut by 3 bases and J by 2 bases, with 12 bases left in between. CDR3 length equals 15 residues. CDR3 amino acids: CASSFSQLYTDTQYF. Written as DNA, the CDR3 is TGTGCCAGCAGCTTTTCACAGCTTTACACAGATACGCAGTATTTT.

This clonotype was seen at least ten times. The rearrangement links TRBV27 to TRBJ1-6; possible D gene TRBD1, 5 bases. Germline values: CDR1 MNHEY, CDR2 SMNVEV (reference sequence). The V and J ends lost 6 bases and 7 bases respectively, with 13 bases between them. The CDR3 consists of 14 residues. The CDR3 reads CASSPGRGNSPLHF. CDR3 nucleotide sequence: TGTGCCAGCAGCCCAGGGCGGGGGAATTCACCCCTCCACTTT.

This clonotype was counted ten times or more. J is TRBJ1-2 and V is TRBV6-4; the D gene is possibly TRBD1 (5 bases). Germline CDR1 reads MRHNA; CDR2 reads SNTAGT. Trimming removed 5 bases at V and 4 bases at J, with 8 bases between. The CDR3 is made up of 12 amino acids. This CDR3 reads CASSSDTYGYTF. CDR3 DNA sequence: TGTGCCAGCAGTTCGGACACCTATGGCTACACCTTC.

This clonotype was counted many times. The chain combines TRBV4-1 with TRBJ2-5; possible D gene TRBD2, 7 bases. V was clipped by 0 bases and J by 2 bases, with 19 bases between them. CDR3 length: 18 residues. CDR1 is MGHRA and CDR2 is YSYEKL in the germline V gene. Here the CDR3 DNA reads TGCGCCAGCAGCCAAGAAGAGAGGGGGTGGGGGGGACAAGAGACCCAGTACTTC. It is translated as CASSQEERGWGGQETQYF.

This clonotype has a count of ten or more. The V gene is TRBV7-2, the J gene TRBJ2-3; D might be TRBD1 or TRBD2, each matching 5 bases. Germline V lookup: CDR1 SGHTA, CDR2 FQGNSA. Trimming took off 5 bases at V and 2 bases at J, with 11 bases between the two ends. The CDR3 contains 14 residues. The CDR3: CASSPGPDTDTQYF. CDR3 nucleotides: TGTGCCAGCAGCCCGGGACCAGACACAGATACGCAGTATTTT.

In its sample, this clonotype was seen many times. The V gene is TRBV7-2, the J gene TRBJ2-1; the match to TRBD1 covers 7 bases. V was clipped by 5 bases and J by 5 bases; unmatched bases: 9. This CDR3 is built from 15 residues. The germline CDR1 and CDR2 sequences are SGHTA and FQGNSA. Here the CDR3 reads CASSLLRGSNNEQFF. The CDR3 DNA reads TGTGCCAGCAGCCTTCTCAGGGGGAGTAACAATGAGCAGTTCTTC.

This clonotype was observed a handful of times. Written as DNA, the CDR3 is TGTGCCAGCAGCTTAACCCAGGACCTACGAGGGGAGACCCAGTACTTC. Encoded protein: CASSLTQDLRGETQYF. This chain links TRBV7-6 with TRBJ2-5; tentatively, D is TRBD2 (5 bases). V lost 2 bases to trimming and J lost 5 bases, with 18 bases between them. Germline-derived CDR1 and CDR2 are SGHVS and FNYEAQ. CDR3 size: 16 residues.